The subject of this entry is one TCR beta chain. Its antigen is not identified. The data derive from a study of T cells in Graves' hyperthyroidism and ophthalmopathy. At the level of the study: Specimen type is peripheral blood, collected at initial diagnosis prior to any treatment.

The CDR3 is 15 amino acids. Germline CDR1 is LGHDT and CDR2 is YNNKEL (reference sequence). V was clipped by 2 bases and J by 9 bases; unmatched bases: 10. General observations from the study: Most expanded thyroid clonotypes above 0.001 recurred in blood.

RNA transcripts provided the source from which TCR beta CDR3 regions were amplified. In the first-round RT-PCR of the TCR CDR3, the HTBI primer set was used. Via MiXCR, TCRdb re-called the multiplex PCR reads, giving one row per CDR3 protein. The data show some 770,000 distinct CDR3 sequences, less than 20% seen once. This TCR was sampled from a man aged 18 to 29 with Graves' hyperthyroidism. The source material was blood. The V and J genes are TRBV3-1 and TRBJ2-5, with 9 bases that match TRBD1. The CDR3 region has the DNA TGTGCCAGCAGCCAAAAGACAGGGGGTCGGGAGGCCCAGTACTTC. This sequence encodes CASSQKTGGREAQYF.